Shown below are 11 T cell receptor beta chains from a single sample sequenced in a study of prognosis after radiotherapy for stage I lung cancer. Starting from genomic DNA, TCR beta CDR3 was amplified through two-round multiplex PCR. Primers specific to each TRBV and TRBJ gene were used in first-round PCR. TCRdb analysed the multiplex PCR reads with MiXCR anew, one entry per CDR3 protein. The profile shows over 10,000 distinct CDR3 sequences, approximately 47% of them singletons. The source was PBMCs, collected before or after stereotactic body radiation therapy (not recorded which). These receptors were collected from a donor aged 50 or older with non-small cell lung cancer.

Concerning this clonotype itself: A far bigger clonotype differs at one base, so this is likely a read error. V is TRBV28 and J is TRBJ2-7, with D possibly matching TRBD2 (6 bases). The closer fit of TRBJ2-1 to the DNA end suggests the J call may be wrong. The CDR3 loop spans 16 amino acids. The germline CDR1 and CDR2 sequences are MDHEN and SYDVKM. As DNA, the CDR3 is TGTGCCAGCAGTTTTACATCGGGAGCCCTATACAATGAGCAGTTCTTC. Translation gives CASSFTSGALYNEQFF.

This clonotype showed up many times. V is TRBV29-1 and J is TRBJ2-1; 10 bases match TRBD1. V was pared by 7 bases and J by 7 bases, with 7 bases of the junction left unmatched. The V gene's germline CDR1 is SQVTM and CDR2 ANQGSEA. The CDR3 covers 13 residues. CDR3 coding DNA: TGCAGCGGACTCGGACAGGGGGGGAATGAGCAGTTCTTC. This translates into CSGLGQGGNEQFF.

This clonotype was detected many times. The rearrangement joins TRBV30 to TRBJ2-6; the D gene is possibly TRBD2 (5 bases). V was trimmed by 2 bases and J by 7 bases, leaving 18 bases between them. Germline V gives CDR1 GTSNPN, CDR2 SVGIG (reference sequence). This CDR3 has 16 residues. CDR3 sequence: CAWSTSSLRAANVLTF. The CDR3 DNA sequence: TGTGCCTGGAGTACCTCATCTTTGAGGGCCGCCAACGTCCTGACTTTC. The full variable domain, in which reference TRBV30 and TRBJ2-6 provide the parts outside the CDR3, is SQTIHQWPATLVQPVGSPLSLECTVEGTSNPNLYWYRQAAGRGLQLLFYSVGIGQISSEVPQNLSASRPQDRQFILSSKKLLLSDSGFYLCAWSTSSLRAANVLTFGAGSRLTVL.

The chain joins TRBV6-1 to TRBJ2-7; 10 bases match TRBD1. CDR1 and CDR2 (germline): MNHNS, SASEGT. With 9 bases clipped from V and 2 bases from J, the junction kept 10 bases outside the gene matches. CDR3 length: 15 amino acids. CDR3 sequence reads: CARGGTGVRAYEQYF. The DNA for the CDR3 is TGTGCCAGAGGGGGGACAGGGGTGAGAGCCTACGAGCAGTACTTC.

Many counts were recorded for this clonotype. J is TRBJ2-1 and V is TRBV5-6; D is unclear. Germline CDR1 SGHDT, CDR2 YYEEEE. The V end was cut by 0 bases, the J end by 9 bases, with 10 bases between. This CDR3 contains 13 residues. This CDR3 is CASSLAVDTEQFF. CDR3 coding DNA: TGTGCCAGCAGCTTGGCCGTTGACACTGAGCAGTTCTTC.

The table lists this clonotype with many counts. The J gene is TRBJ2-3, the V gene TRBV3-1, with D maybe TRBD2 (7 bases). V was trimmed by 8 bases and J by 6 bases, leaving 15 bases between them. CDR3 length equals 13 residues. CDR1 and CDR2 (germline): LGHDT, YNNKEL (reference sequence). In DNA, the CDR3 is TGTGCCAGCTCTAAAAAGGGGGGGGATACGCAGTATTTT. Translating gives CASSKKGGDTQYF.

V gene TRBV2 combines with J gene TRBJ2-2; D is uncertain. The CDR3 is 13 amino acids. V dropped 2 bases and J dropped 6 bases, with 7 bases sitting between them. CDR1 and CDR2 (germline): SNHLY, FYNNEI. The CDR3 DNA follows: TGTGCCAGCAGTGAAATTGGGGCCGGGGAGCTGTTTTTT. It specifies CASSEIGAGELFF.

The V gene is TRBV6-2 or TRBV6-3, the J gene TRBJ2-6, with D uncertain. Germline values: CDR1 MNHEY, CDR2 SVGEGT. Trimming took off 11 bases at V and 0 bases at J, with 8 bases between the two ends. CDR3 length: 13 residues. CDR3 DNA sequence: TGTGCCTCACTCGTCTCTGGGGCCAACGTCCTGACTTTC. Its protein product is CASLVSGANVLTF.

CDR3 coding DNA: TGTGCCAGCAGTGACGGGCCCCCCCAGCAGTTCTTC. Residues: CASSDGPPQQFF. V and J are TRBV6-4 and TRBJ2-1; D ambiguous. Trimming left V 2 bases short and J 11 bases short, with 10 bases between. The CDR3 has 12 residues. The germline CDR1 and CDR2 sequences are MRHNA and SNTAGT.

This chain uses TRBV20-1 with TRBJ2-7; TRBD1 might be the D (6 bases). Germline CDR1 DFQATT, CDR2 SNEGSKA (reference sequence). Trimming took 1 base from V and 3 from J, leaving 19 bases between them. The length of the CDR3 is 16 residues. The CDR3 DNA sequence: TGCAGTGCTAGAGGGGGCGTGGGGGCGGACCTCTACGAGCAGTACTTC. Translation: CSARGGVGADLYEQYF.

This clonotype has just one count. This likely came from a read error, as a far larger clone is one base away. The CDR3 protein is CASSAFSGTGKYNEQFF. CDR3 coding DNA: TGTGCCAGCAGTGCATTTTCCGGGACAGGGAAATACAATGAGCAGTTCTTC. The genes are TRBV6-5 and TRBJ2-1; 9 bases fit TRBD1. CDR1 MNHEY and CDR2 SVGAGI come from the germline V gene. The CDR3 is 17 amino acids. V gave up 5 bases and J gave up 4 bases; unmatched junction bases: 12.